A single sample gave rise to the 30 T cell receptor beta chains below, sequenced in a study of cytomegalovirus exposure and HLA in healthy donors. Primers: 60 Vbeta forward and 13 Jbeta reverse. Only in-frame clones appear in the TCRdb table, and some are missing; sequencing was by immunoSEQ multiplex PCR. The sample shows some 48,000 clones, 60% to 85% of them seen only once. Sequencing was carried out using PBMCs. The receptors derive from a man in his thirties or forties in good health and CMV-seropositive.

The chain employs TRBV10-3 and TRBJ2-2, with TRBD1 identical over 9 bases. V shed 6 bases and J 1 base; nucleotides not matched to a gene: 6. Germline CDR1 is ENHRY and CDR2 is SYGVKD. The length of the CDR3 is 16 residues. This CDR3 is CAIRRDRELNTGELFF. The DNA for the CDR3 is TGTGCCATCAGGCGGGACAGGGAATTGAACACCGGGGAGCTGTTTTTT.

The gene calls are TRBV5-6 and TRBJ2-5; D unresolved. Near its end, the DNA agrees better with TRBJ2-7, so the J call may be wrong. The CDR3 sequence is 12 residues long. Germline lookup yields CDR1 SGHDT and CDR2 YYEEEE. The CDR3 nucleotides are TGTGCCAGCAGCGCCGGTGAGTACGAGCAGTACTTC. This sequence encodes CASSAGEYEQYF.

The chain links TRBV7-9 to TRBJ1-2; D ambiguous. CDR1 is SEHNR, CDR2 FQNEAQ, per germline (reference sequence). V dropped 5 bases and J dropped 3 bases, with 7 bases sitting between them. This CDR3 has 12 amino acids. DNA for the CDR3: TGTGCCAGCAGCAGACTAGACTATGGCTACACCTTC. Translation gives CASSRLDYGYTF.

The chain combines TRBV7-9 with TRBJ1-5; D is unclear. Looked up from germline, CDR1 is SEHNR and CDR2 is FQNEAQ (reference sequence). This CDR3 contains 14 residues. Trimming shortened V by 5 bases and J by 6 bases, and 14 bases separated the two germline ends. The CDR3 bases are TGTGCCAGCAGCCTGGGAGGAATGGCTCAGCCCCAGCATTTT. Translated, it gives CASSLGGMAQPQHF.

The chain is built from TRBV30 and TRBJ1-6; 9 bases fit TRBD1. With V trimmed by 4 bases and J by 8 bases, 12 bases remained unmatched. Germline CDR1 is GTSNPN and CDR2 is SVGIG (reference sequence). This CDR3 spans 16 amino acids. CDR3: CAWTHPPGQGYSPLHF. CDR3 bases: TGTGCCTGGACCCACCCTCCAGGACAGGGGTATTCACCCCTCCACTTT.

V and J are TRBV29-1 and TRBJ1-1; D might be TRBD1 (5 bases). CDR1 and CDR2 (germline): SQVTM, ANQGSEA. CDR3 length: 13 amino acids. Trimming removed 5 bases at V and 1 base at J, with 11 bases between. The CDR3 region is CSVYGGGNTEAFF. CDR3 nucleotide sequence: TGCAGCGTTTATGGCGGGGGGAACACTGAAGCTTTCTTT. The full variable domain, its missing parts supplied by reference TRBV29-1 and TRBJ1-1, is SAVISQKPSRDICQRGTSLTIQCQVDSQVTMMFWYRQQPGQSLTLIATANQGSEATYESGFVIDKFPISRPNLTFSTLTVSNMSPEDSSIYLCSVYGGGNTEAFFGQGTRLTVV.

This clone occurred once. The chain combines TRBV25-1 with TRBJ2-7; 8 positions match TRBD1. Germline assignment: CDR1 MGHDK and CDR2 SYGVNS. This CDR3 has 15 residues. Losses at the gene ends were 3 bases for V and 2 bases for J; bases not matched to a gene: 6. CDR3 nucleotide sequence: TGTGCCAGCAGTGACCCCGGGACAGGCCCCTACGAGCAGTACTTC. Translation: CASSDPGTGPYEQYF.

Here the CDR3 reads CASSLAGTGYSSLHF. The DNA for the CDR3 is TGTGCCAGCAGCCTCGCGGGGACAGGGTACTCATCCCTCCACTTT. The V call is TRBV6-5, the J call TRBJ1-6, with TRBD1 identical over 9 bases. In germline, CDR1 is MNHEY, CDR2 SVGAGI. The CDR3 extends over 15 amino acids. Trimming took 6 bases from V and 14 from J; bases not matched to a gene: 14.

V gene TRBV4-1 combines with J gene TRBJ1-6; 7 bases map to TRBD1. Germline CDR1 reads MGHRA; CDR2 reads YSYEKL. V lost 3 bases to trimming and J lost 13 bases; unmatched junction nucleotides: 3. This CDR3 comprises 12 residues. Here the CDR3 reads CASSQGTVPLHF. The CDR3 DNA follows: TGCGCCAGCAGCCAGGGGACAGTCCCCCTCCACTTT.

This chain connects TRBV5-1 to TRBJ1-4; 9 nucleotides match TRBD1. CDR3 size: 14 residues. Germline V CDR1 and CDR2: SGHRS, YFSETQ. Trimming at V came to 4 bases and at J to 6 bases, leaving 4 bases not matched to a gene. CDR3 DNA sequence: TGCGCCAGCAGCCTAAGACAGGGGGATGAAAAACTGTTTTTT. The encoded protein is CASSLRQGDEKLFF.

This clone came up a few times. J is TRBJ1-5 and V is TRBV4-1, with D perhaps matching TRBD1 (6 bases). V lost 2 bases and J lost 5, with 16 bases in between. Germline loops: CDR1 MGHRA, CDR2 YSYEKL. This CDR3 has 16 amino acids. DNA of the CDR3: TGCGCCAGCAGCCAATCCCGGACAGAGGATCATCAGCCCCAGCATTTT. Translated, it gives CASSQSRTEDHQPQHF.

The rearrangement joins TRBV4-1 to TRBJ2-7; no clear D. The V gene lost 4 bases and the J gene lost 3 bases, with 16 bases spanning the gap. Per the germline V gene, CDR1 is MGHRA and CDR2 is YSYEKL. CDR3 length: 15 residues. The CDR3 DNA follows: TGCGCCAGCAGCCCTCAGGCAGGTCCAAGCTACGAGCAGTACTTC. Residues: CASSPQAGPSYEQYF.

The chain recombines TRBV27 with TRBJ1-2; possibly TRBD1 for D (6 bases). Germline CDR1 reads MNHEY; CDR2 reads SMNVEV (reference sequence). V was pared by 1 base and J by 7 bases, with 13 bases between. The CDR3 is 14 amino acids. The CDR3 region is CASSLYGGQAGYTF. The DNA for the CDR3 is TGTGCCAGCAGTTTATACGGGGGGCAGGCTGGCTACACCTTC.

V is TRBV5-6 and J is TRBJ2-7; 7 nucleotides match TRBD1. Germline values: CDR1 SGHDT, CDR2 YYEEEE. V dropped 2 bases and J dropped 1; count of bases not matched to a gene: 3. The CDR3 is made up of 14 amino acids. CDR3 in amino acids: CASSFGTESYEQYF. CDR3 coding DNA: TGTGCCAGCAGCTTCGGGACAGAGTCCTACGAGCAGTACTTC.

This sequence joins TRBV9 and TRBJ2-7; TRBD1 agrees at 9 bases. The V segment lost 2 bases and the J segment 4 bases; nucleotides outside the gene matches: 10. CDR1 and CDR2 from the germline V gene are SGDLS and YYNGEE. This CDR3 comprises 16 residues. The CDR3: CASSVGMRDREYEQYF. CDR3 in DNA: TGTGCCAGCAGCGTGGGGATGAGGGACAGGGAGTACGAGCAGTACTTC.

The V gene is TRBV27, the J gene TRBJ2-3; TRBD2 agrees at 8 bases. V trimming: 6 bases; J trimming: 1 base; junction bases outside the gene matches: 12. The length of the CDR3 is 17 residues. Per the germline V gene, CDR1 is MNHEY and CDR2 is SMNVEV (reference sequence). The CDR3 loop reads CASRPGGGRSGTDTQYF. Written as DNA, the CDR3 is TGTGCCAGCAGGCCGGGAGGGGGACGGAGCGGCACAGATACGCAGTATTTT.

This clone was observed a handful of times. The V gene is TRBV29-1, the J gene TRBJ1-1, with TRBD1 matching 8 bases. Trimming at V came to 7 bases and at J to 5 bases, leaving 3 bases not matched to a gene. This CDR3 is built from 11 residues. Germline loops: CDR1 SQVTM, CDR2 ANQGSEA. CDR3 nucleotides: TGCAGCGCCAACAGGGGGACTGAAGCTTTCTTT. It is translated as CSANRGTEAFF. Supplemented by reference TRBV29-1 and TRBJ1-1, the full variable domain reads SAVISQKPSRDICQRGTSLTIQCQVDSQVTMMFWYRQQPGQSLTLIATANQGSEATYESGFVIDKFPISRPNLTFSTLTVSNMSPEDSSIYLCSANRGTEAFFGQGTRLTVV.

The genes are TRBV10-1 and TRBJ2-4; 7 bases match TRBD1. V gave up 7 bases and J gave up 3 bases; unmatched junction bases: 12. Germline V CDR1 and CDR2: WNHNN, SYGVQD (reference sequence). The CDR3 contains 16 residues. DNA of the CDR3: TGCGCCAGCACCCCTCGGACAGGTGTCGGCAAAAACATTCAGTACTTC. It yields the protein CASTPRTGVGKNIQYF.

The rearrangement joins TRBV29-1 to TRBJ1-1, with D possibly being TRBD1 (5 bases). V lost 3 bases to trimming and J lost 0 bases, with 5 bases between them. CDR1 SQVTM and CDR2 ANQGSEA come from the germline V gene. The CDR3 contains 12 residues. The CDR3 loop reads CSVDRVNTEAFF. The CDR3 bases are TGCAGCGTTGACAGGGTGAACACTGAAGCTTTCTTT.

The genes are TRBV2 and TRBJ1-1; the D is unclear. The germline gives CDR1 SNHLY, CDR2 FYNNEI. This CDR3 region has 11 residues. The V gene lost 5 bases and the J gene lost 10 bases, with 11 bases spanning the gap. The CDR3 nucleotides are TGTGCCAGCAGTAGAGGGTTAGCAGCTTTCTTT. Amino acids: CASSRGLAAFF.

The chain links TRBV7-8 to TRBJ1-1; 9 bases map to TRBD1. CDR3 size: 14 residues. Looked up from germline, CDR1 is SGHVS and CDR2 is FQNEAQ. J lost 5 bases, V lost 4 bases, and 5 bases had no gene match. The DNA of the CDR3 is TGTGCCAGCAGCTCCCGGGACAGGGAGACTGAAGCTTTCTTT. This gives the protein CASSSRDRETEAFF. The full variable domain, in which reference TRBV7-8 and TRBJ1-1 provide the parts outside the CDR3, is GAGVSQSPRYKVAKRGQDVALRCDPISGHVSLFWYQQALGQGPEFLTYFQNEAQLDKSGLPSDRFFAERPEGSVSTLKIQRTQQEDSAVYLCASSSRDRETEAFFGQGTRLTVV.

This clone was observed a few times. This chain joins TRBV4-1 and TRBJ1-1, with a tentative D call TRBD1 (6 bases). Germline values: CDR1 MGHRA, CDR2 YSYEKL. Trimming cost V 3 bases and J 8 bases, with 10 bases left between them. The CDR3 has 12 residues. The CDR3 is CASSQAQGEAFF. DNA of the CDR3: TGCGCCAGCAGCCAGGCTCAGGGGGAAGCTTTCTTT.

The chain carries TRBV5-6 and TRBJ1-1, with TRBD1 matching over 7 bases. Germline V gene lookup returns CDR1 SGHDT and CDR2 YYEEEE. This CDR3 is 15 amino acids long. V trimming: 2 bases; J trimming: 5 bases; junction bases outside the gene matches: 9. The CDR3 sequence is CASSLVDRVPTEAFF. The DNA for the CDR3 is TGTGCCAGCAGCTTAGTTGACAGGGTACCTACTGAAGCTTTCTTT.

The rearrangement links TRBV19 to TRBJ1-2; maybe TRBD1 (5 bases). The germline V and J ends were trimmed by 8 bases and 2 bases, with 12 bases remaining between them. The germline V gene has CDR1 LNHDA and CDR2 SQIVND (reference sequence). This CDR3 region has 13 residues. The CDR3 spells CASALGGNYGYTF. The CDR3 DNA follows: TGTGCCAGTGCCCTTGGGGGGAACTATGGCTACACCTTC.

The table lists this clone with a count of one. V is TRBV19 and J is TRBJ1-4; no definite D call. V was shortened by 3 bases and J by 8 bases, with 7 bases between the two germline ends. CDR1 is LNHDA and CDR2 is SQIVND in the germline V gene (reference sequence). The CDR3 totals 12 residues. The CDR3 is CASSIREEKLFF. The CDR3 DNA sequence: TGTGCCAGTAGTATTCGGGAAGAAAAACTGTTTTTT.

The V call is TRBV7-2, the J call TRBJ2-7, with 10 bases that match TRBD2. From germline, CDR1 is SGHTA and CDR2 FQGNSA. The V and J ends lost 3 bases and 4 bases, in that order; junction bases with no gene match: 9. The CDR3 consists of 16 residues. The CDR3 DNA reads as TGTGCCAGCAGCTTGTTTTTGGCTAGCGGGGGATACGAGCAGTACTTC. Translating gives CASSLFLASGGYEQYF.

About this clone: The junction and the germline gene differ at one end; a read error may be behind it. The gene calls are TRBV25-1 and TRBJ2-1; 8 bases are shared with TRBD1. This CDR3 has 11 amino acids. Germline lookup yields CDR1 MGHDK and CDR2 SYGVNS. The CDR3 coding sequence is TGTGCCGGCAGGGGGCTTAATGAGCAGTTCTTC. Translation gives CAGRGLNEQFF. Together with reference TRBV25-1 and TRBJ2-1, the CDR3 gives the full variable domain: EADIYQTPRYLVIGTGKKITLECSQTMGHDKMYWYQQDPGMELHLIHYSYGVNSTEKGDLSSESTVSRIRTEHFPLTLESARPSHTSQYLCAGRGLNEQFFGPGTRLTVL.

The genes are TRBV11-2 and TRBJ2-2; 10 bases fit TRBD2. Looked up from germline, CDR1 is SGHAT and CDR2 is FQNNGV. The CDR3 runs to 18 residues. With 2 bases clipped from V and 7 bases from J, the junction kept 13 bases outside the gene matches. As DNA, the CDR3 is TGTGCCAGCAGCTTACTGCCCGGGGCTAGCGGGGGTATCGGGGAGCTGTTTTTT. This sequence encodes CASSLLPGASGGIGELFF.

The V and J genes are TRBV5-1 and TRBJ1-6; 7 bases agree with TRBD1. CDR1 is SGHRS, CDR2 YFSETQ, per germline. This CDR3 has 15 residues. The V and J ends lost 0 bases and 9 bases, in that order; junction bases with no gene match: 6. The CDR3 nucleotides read TGCGCCAGCAGCTTGGTGGCAGGGGGTGGTTCACCCCTCCACTTT. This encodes CASSLVAGGGSPLHF. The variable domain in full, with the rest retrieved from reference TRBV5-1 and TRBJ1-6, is KAGVTQTPRYLIKTRGQQVTLSCSPISGHRSVSWYQQTPGQGLQFLFEYFSETQRNKGNFPGRFSGRQFSNSRSEMNVSTLELGDSALYLCASSLVAGGGSPLHFGNGTRLTVT.

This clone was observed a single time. The CDR3 region has the DNA TGTGCCAGCAGCGTTGGGGACTATACTTCTCGGGAGCAGTACTTC. It codes for CASSVGDYTSREQYF. The chain couples TRBV9 to TRBJ2-7, with 7 bases that match TRBD2. Unmatched junction bases numbered 12, after V lost 2 bases and J lost 7 bases. Germline values: CDR1 SGDLS, CDR2 YYNGEE. This CDR3 contains 15 residues.